The 2 T cell receptor beta chains presented below share a single source sample, sequenced in a study of cytomegalovirus exposure and HLA in healthy donors. Some clones are missing from TCRdb's copy, which holds only in-frame ones; the method was immunoSEQ multiplex PCR. The sample holds 200,000 to 250,000 clones, 75% to 90% seen once. The sample consisted of PBMCs. The source of these receptors is a woman in her 30s in good health and CMV-seropositive.

The chain carries TRBV29-1 and TRBJ2-3, with 11 bases fitting TRBD2. V lost 4 bases, J lost 2 bases, and 11 bases stayed unmatched. From germline, CDR1 is SQVTM and CDR2 ANQGSEA. CDR3 size: 17 residues. The DNA of the CDR3 is TGCAGCGTTGTGTTAGCGGGAGGGAAAATAATCACAGATACGCAGTATTTT. It codes for CSVVLAGGKIITDTQYF.

The gene calls are TRBV18 and TRBJ1-2; no reliable D call. Germline CDR1 reads KGHSH; CDR2 reads LQKENI. The CDR3 covers 13 residues. The germline V and J ends were trimmed by 5 bases and 2 bases, with 9 bases remaining between them. In nucleotides, the CDR3 is TGTGCCAGCTCAATCCCGGGGAACTATGGCTACACCTTC. It yields the protein CASSIPGNYGYTF.